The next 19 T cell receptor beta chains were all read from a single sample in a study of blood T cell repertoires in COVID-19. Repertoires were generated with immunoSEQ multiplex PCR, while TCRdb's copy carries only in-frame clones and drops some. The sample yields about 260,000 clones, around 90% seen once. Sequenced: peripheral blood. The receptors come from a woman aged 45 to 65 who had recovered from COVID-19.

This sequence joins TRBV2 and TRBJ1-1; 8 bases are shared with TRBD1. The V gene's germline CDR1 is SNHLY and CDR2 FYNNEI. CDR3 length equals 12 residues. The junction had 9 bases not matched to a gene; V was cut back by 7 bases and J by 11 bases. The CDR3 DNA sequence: TGTGCCAGCACCCGGGAACAGGGGGAGGCTTTCTTT. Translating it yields CASTREQGEAFF.

CDR3 amino acids: CASSPWTSVGDTQYF. Written as DNA, the CDR3 is TGTGCCAGCAGCCCTTGGACTAGCGTCGGGGATACGCAGTATTTT. V is TRBV4-2 and J is TRBJ2-3; 9 nucleotides agree with TRBD2. Germline V gene data show CDR1 as LGHNA and CDR2 as YNFKEQ. V dropped 4 bases and J dropped 6; count of bases not matched to a gene: 8. This CDR3 contains 15 residues.

As DNA, the CDR3 is TGTGCCAGCAGCTTGGCCAGACAGGGCCGCACTGAAGCTTTCTTT. This gives the protein CASSLARQGRTEAFF. The chain links TRBV5-6 to TRBJ1-1; TRBD1 matches at 7 bases. This CDR3 comprises 15 residues. V was pared by 0 bases and J by 4 bases, with 6 bases of the junction left unmatched. The germline CDR1 and CDR2 sequences are SGHDT and YYEEEE.

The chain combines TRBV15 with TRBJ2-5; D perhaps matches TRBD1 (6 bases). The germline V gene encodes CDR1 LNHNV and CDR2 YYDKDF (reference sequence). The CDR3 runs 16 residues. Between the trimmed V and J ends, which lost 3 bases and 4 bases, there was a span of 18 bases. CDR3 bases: TGTGCCACCAGCAGGCAGGAGGTGGGGGCACGAGAGACCCAGTACTTC. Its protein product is CATSRQEVGARETQYF.

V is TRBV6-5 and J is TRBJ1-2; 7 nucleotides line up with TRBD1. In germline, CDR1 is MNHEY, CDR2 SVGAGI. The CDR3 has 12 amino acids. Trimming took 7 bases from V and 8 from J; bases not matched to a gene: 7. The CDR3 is CASTLRGQGYTF. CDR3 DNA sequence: TGTGCCAGCACTTTGAGGGGGCAGGGCTACACCTTC.

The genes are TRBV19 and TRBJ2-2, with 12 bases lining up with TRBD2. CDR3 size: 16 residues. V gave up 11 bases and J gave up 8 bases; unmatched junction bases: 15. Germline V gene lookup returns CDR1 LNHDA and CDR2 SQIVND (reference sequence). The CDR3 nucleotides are TGTGCCGTTGCCCCCAGACTAGCGGGAGATCATGGGGAGCTGTTTTTT. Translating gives CAVAPRLAGDHGELFF.

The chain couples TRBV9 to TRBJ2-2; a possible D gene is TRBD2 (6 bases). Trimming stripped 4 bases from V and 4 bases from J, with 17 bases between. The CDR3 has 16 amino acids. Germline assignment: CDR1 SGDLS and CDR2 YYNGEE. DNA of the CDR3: TGTGCCAGCAGCCCTCGGACTACCCCAGCCACCGGGGAGCTGTTTTTT. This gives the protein CASSPRTTPATGELFF.

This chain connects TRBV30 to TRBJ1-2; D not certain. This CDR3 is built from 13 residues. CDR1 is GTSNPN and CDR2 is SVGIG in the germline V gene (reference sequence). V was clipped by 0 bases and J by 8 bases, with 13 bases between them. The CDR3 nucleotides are TGTGCCTGGAGTGTACAGAAGGTTTGGGGCTACACCTTC. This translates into CAWSVQKVWGYTF. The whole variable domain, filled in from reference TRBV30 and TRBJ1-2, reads SQTIHQWPATLVQPVGSPLSLECTVEGTSNPNLYWYRQAAGRGLQLLFYSVGIGQISSEVPQNLSASRPQDRQFILSSKKLLLSDSGFYLCAWSVQKVWGYTFGSGTRLTVV.

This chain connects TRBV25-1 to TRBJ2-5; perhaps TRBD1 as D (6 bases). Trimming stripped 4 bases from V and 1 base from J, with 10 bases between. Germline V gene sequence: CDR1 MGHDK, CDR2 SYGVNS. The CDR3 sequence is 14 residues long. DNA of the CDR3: TGTGCCAGCAGTGCCCTGGGGGCCCAAGAGACCCAGTACTTC. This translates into CASSALGAQETQYF.

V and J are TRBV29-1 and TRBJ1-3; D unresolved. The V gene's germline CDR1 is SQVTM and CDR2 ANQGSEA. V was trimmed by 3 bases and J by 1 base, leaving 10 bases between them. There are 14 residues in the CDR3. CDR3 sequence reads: CSVEREGSGNTIYF. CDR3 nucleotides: TGCAGCGTTGAGAGAGAGGGTTCTGGAAACACCATATATTTT.

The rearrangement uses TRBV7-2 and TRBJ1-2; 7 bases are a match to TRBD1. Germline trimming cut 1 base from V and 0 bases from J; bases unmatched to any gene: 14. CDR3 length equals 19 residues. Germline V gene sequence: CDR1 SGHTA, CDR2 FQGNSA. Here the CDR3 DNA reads TGTGCCAGCAGCTTAGACCCCACCGGACAGGCCGGATCTAACTATGGCTACACCTTC. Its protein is CASSLDPTGQAGSNYGYTF.

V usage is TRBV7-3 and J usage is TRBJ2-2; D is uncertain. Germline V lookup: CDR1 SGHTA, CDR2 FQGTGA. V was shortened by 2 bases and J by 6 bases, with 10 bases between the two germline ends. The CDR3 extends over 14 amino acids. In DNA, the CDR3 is TGTGCCAGCAGCTTATTAGCTCAGTCCGGGGAGCTGTTTTTT. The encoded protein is CASSLLAQSGELFF.

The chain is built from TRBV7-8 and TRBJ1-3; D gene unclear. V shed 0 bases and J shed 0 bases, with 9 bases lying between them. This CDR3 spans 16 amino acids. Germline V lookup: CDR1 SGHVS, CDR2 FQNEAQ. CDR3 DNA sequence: TGTGCCAGCAGCTTAGCAGCGGCCAGCTCTGGAAACACCATATATTTT. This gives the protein CASSLAAASSGNTIYF.

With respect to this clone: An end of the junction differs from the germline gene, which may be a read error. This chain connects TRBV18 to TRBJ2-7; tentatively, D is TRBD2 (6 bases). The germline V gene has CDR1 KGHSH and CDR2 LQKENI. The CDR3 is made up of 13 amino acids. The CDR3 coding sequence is TGTGCCAGCTCTCCACGGACTATATCCGAGCAGTACTTC. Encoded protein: CASSPRTISEQYF.

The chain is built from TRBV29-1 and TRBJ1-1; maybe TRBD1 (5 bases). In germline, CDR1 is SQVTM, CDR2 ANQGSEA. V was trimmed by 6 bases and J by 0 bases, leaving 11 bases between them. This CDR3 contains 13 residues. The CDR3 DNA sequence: TGCAGCGTAGTGAACAGGATGAACACTGAAGCTTTCTTT. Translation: CSVVNRMNTEAFF.

The DNA of the CDR3 is TGTGCCAGCAGCTCGACTAGGGCCCAAGAGACCCAGTACTTC. It specifies CASSSTRAQETQYF. The V call is TRBV5-4, the J call TRBJ2-5; weak D call: TRBD2 (6 bases). This CDR3 is 14 amino acids long. Trimming removed 3 bases from V and 1 base from J, with 10 bases in between. Germline-derived CDR1 and CDR2 are SGHNT and YYREEE (reference sequence).

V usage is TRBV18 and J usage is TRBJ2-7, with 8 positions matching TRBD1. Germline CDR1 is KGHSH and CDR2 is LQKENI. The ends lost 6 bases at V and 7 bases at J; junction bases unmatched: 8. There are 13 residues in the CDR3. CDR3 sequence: CASSRNRQGEQYF. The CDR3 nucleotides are TGTGCCAGCTCGCGGAACCGACAGGGGGAGCAGTACTTC.

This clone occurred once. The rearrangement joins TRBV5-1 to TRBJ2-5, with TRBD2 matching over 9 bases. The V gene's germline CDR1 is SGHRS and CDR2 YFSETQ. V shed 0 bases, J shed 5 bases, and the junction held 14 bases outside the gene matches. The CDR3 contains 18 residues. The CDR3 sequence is CASSLARIAGATMETQYF. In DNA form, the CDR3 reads TGCGCCAGCAGCTTGGCCCGGATAGCGGGGGCGACGATGGAGACCCAGTACTTC.

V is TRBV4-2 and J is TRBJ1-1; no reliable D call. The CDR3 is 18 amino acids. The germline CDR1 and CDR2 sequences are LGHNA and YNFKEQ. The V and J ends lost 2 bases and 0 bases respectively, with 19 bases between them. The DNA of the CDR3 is TGTGCCAGCAGCCAACGTTCCTCGGGGTTACGGATGAACACTGAAGCTTTCTTT. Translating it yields CASSQRSSGLRMNTEAFF.